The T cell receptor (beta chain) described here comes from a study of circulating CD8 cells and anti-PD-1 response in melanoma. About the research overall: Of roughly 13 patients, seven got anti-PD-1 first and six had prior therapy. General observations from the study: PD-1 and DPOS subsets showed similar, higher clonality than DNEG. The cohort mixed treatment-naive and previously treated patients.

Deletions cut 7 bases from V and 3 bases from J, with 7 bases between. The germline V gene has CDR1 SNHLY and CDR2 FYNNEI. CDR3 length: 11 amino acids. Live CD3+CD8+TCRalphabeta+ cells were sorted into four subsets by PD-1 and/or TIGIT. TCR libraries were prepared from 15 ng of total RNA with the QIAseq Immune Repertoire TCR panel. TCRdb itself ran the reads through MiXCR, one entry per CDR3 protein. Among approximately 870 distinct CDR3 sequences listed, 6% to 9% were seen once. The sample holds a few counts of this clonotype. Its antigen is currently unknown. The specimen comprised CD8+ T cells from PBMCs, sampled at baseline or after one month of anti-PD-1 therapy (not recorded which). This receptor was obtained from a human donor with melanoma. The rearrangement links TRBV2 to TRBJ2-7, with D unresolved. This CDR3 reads CASTDFYEQYF. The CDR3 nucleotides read TGTGCCAGCACTGACTTCTACGAGCAGTACTTC.